Listed here are 16 T cell receptor beta chains from one sample, sequenced in a study of control samples from healthy donors and cancer patients. The repertoire was sequenced with immunoSEQ multiplex PCR; TCRdb's copy has only in-frame clones and lacks some. Of 150,000 to 200,000 clones listed, about 90% are singletons. Specimen: blood. Every receptor here comes from a woman in her 40s in good health.

About this clone: This CDR3 is also generated by other DNA sequences in the sample. The chain joins TRBV5-1 to TRBJ1-2; D is perhaps TRBD1 (5 bases). CDR1 is SGHRS and CDR2 is YFSETQ in the germline V gene. V was trimmed by 0 bases and J by 5 bases, leaving 11 bases between them. The CDR3 loop spans 14 amino acids. The CDR3 sequence: CASSLGQGTYGYTF. CDR3 DNA sequence: TGCGCCAGCAGCTTGGGGCAGGGAACTTATGGCTACACCTTC.

This chain links TRBV6-4 with TRBJ1-5; 7 bases match TRBD1. The V gene's germline CDR1 is MRHNA and CDR2 SNTAGT. The CDR3 length is 13 residues. V lost 6 bases to trimming and J lost 6 bases; unmatched junction nucleotides: 5. The CDR3, as DNA: TGTGCCAGCAGCGCTACAGGGGTTCAGCCCCAGCATTTT. Its protein is CASSATGVQPQHF.

This sequence joins TRBV10-1 and TRBJ2-1; no clear D. The CDR3 extends over 13 amino acids. V gave up 2 bases and J gave up 4 bases, with 6 bases separating them. Germline V CDR1 and CDR2: WNHNN, SYGVQD (reference sequence). DNA for the CDR3: TGCGCCAGCAGTGAGGGCCGTTACAATGAGCAGTTCTTC. Protein: CASSEGRYNEQFF.

V usage is TRBV19 and J usage is TRBJ1-5, with TRBD1 matching over 9 bases. Germline CDR1 LNHDA, CDR2 SQIVND (reference sequence). V shed 7 bases and J 6 bases; nucleotides not matched to a gene: 4. This CDR3 region has 13 residues. The CDR3 loop reads CASNRGQSQPQHF. The CDR3 DNA is TGTGCCAGTAACAGGGGGCAAAGTCAGCCCCAGCATTTT.

This clone was detected only once. V usage is TRBV6-5 and J usage is TRBJ2-5; D is perhaps TRBD1 (6 bases). Germline V lookup: CDR1 MNHEY, CDR2 SVGAGI. Trimming removed 7 bases from V and 4 bases from J, with 10 bases in between. This CDR3 is 12 amino acids long. CDR3 loop: CASTSQGETQYF. For the CDR3, the DNA is TGTGCCAGCACCTCACAGGGAGAGACCCAGTACTTC.

The chain joins TRBV7-9 to TRBJ1-1; D is undetermined. The CDR3 sequence is 12 residues long. CDR1 is SEHNR, CDR2 FQNEAQ, per germline (reference sequence). V was pared by 0 bases and J by 4 bases, with 3 bases between. CDR3 in DNA: TGTGCCAGCAGCTTAGCGGCCACTGAAGCTTTCTTT. It translates to CASSLAATEAFF.

The CDR3 coding sequence is TGTGCCAGCAGCTTAGATGGGGGTGCAGCAGATACGCAGTATTTT. Translation: CASSLDGGAADTQYF. V and J are TRBV11-3 and TRBJ2-3, with D perhaps TRBD1 or TRBD2 (5 bases each). CDR1 and CDR2 from the germline V gene are SGHNT and YENEEA. This CDR3 has 15 amino acids. V was trimmed by 0 bases and J by 4 bases, leaving 11 bases between them.

V is TRBV11-1 and J is TRBJ2-3; TRBD2 matches at 14 bases. Losses at the gene ends were 5 bases for V and 4 bases for J; bases not matched to a gene: 5. This CDR3 has 16 residues. CDR1 SGHAT and CDR2 FQDESV come from the germline V gene (reference sequence). The CDR3 loop reads CASSQRLAGGPDTQYF. In nucleotides, the CDR3 is TGTGCCAGCAGCCAACGACTAGCGGGGGGGCCAGATACGCAGTATTTT.

The genes are TRBV28 and TRBJ1-5, with D uncertain. Germline values: CDR1 MDHEN, CDR2 SYDVKM. Between the trimmed V and J ends, which lost 7 bases and 1 base, there was a span of 14 bases. The CDR3 spans 15 residues. The CDR3 region is CASTDGTDSNQPQHF. The CDR3 DNA is TGTGCCAGCACCGATGGAACGGACAGCAATCAGCCCCAGCATTTT.

This chain links TRBV3-1 (or the pseudogene TRBV3-2) with TRBJ2-6; D is ambiguous. The CDR3 has 14 residues. Between the trimmed V and J ends, which lost 3 bases and 3 bases, there was a span of 6 bases. CDR1 and CDR2 (germline): LGHDT, YNNKEL (reference sequence). The CDR3: CASSHSFGANVLTF. The CDR3 nucleotides are TGTGCCAGCAGCCACTCTTTTGGGGCCAACGTCCTGACTTTC.

The sample holds a few counts of this clone. This chain links TRBV10-3 with TRBJ1-1; D perhaps matches TRBD1 (5 bases). Trimming pared 3 bases from V and 5 bases from J, leaving 22 bases between. The length of the CDR3 is 17 residues. Germline V gene data show CDR1 as ENHRY and CDR2 as SYGVKD. DNA for the CDR3: TGTGCCATCAGTGATCCCCCCGGGGCCGCAAAGTGGACTGAAGCTTTCTTT. It encodes CAISDPPGAAKWTEAFF.

The chain is built from TRBV18 and TRBJ2-7, with D uncertain. This CDR3 is 14 amino acids long. V was clipped by 0 bases and J by 7 bases, with 13 bases between them. CDR1 and CDR2 from the germline V gene are KGHSH and LQKENI. The CDR3 DNA follows: TGTGCCAGCTCACCACCAGGTACGGGTAAAGAGCAGTACTTC. Amino acid sequence: CASSPPGTGKEQYF.

The chain employs TRBV7-2 and TRBJ2-7; unclear D gene. CDR1 and CDR2 from the germline V gene are SGHTA and FQGNSA. This CDR3 comprises 13 residues. V lost 0 bases and J lost 3, with 6 bases in between. CDR3 coding DNA: TGTGCCAGCAGCTTAGCCCCACTCTACGAGCAGTACTTC. Its translation is CASSLAPLYEQYF.

The gene calls are TRBV11-2 and TRBJ1-1; D call uncertain. V gave up 8 bases and J gave up 3 bases, with 10 bases separating them. The CDR3 extends over 12 amino acids. Germline assignment: CDR1 SGHAT and CDR2 FQNNGV. CDR3 protein: CASLSWDTEAFF. The CDR3 DNA is TGTGCCAGCCTTTCCTGGGACACTGAAGCTTTCTTT. Full variable domain (outside the CDR3, taken from reference TRBV11-2 and TRBJ1-1): EAGVAQSPRYKIIEKRQSVAFWCNPISGHATLYWYQQILGQGPKLLIQFQNNGVVDDSQLPKDRFSAERLKGVDSTLKIQPAKLEDSAVYLCASLSWDTEAFFGQGTRLTVV.

CDR3 in DNA: TGTGCCAGCAGCCAAGGACAGACTAATGAAAAACTGTTTTTT. This gives the protein CASSQGQTNEKLFF. This chain joins TRBV4-2 and TRBJ1-4; tentative D call: TRBD1 (5 bases). This CDR3 comprises 14 residues. The germline gives CDR1 LGHNA, CDR2 YNFKEQ. Trimming took 1 base from V and 2 from J, leaving 5 bases between them.

The rearrangement links TRBV19 to TRBJ1-1; D remains unclear. The germline gives CDR1 LNHDA, CDR2 SQIVND (reference sequence). The CDR3 length is 14 residues. The V end was cut by 4 bases, the J end by 8 bases, with 17 bases between. The chain's CDR3 is CASSSPRRWQEAFF. CDR3 DNA: TGTGCCAGTAGTAGCCCCCGCCGGTGGCAGGAAGCTTTCTTT.